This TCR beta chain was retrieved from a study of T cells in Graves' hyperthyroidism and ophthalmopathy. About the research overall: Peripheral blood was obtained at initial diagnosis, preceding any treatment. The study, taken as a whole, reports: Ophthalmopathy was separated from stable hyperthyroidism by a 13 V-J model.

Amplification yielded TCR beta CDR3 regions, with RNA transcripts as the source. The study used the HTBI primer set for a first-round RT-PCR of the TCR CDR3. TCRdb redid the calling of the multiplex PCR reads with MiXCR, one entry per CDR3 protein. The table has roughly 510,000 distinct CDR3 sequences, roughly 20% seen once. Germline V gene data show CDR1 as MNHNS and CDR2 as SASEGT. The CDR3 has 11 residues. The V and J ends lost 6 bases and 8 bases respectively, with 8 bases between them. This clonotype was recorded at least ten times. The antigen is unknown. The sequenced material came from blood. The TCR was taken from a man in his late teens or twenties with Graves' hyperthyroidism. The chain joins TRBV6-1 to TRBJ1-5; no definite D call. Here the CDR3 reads CASSVGEPQHF. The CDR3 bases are TGTGCCAGCAGCGTCGGAGAGCCCCAGCATTTT.